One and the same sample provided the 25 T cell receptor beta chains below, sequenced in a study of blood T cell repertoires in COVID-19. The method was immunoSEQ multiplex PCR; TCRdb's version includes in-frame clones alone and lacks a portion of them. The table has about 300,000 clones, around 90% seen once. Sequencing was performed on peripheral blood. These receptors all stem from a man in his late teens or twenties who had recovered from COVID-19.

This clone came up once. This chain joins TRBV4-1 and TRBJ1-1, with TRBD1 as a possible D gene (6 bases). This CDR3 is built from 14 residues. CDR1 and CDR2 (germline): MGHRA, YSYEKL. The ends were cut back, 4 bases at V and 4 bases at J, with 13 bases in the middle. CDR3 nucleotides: TGCGCCAGCAGCCTAACAGGGTTGGGCACTGAAGCTTTCTTT. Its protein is CASSLTGLGTEAFF.

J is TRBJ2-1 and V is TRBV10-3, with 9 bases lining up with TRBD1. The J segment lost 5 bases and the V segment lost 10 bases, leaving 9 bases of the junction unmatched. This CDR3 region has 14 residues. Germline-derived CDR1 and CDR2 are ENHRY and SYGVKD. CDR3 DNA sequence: TGTGCCACGCGACCCCGACAGGGGGACAATGAGCAGTTCTTC. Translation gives CATRPRQGDNEQFF.

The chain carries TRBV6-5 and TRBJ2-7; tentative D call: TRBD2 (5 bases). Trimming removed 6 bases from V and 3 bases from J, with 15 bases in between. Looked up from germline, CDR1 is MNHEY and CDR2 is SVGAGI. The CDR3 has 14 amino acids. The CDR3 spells CASRNSGTRYEQYF. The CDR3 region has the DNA TGTGCCAGCAGGAATTCGGGAACCCGCTACGAGCAGTACTTC.

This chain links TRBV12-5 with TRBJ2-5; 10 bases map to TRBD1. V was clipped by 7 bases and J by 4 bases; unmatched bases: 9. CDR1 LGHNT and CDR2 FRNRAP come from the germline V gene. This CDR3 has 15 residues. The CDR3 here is CASASGTGVRETQYF. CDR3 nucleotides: TGTGCTAGTGCCTCCGGGACAGGGGTGAGAGAGACCCAGTACTTC.

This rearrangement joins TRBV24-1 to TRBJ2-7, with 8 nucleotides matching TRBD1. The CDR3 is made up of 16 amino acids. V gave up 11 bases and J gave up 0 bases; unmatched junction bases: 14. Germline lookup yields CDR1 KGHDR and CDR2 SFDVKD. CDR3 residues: CAITGQALLSSYEQYF. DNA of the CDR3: TGTGCCATTACGGGACAGGCACTCCTCAGCTCCTACGAGCAGTACTTC.

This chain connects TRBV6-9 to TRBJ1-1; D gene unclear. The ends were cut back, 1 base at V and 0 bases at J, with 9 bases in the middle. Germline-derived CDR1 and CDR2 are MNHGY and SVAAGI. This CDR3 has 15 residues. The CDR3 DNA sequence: TGTGCCAGCAGTTATTTAGAGGGTTTGAACACTGAAGCTTTCTTT. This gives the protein CASSYLEGLNTEAFF.

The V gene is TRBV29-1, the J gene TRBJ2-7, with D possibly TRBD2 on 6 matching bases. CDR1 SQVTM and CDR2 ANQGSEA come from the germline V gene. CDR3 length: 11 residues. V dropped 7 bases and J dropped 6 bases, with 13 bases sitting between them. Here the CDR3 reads CSGHLEGEQYF. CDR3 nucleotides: TGCAGCGGCCACTTGGAGGGCGAGCAGTACTTC.

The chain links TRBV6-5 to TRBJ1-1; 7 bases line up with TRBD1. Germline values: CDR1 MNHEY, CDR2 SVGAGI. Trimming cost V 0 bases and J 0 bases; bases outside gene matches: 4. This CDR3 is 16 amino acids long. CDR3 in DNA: TGTGCCAGCAGTTACTCGCCAACAGGGGTGAACACTGAAGCTTTCTTT. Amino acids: CASSYSPTGVNTEAFF.

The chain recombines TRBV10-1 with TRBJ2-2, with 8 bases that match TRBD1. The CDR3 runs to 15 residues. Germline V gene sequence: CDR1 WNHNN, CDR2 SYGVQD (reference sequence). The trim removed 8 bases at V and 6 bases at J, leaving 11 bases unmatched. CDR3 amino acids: CASSARTGLPGELFF. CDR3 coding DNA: TGCGCCAGCTCTGCCCGGACAGGGTTGCCCGGGGAGCTGTTTTTT.

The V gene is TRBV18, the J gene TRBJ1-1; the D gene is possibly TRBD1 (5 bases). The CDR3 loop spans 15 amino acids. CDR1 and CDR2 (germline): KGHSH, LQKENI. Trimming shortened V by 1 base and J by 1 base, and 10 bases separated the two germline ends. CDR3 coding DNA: TGTGCCAGCTCACCACGCCTCAGGGAGAACACTGAAGCTTTCTTT. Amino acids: CASSPRLRENTEAFF.

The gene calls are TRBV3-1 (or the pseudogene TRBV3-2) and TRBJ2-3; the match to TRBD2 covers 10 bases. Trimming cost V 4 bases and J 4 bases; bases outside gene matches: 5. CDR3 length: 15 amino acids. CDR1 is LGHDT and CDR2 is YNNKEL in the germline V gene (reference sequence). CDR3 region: CASSPSGRAADTQYF. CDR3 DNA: TGTGCCAGCAGCCCAAGCGGGAGGGCCGCAGATACGCAGTATTTT.

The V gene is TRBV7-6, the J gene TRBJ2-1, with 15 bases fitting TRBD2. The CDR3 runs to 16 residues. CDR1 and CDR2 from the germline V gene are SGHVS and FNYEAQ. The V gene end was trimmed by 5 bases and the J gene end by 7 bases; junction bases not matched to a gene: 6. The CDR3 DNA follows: TGTGCCAGCAGCAGACTGGGACTAGCGGGAGGTAATGAGCAGTTCTTC. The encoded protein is CASSRLGLAGGNEQFF. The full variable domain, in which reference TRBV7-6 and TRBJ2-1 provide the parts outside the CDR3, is GAGVSQSPRYKVTKRGQDVALRCDPISGHVSLYWYRQALGQGPEFLTYFNYEAQQDKSGLPNDRFSAERPEGSISTLTIQRTEQRDSAMYRCASSRLGLAGGNEQFFGPGTRLTVL.

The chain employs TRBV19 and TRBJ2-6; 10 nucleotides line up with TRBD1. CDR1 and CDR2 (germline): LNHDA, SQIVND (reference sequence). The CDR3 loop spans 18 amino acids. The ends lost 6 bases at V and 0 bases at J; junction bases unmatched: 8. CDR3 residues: CASRLRDRGFSGANVLTF. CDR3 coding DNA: TGTGCCAGTAGATTACGGGACAGGGGCTTCTCTGGGGCCAACGTCCTGACTTTC.

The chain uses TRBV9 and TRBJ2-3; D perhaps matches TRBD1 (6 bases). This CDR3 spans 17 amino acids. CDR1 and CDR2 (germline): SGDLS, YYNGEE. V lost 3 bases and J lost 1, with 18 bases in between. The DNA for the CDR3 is TGTGCCAGCAGCGCCCAGGGCCAGGGGCTTGGCACAGATACGCAGTATTTT. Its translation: CASSAQGQGLGTDTQYF.

CDR3 amino acids: CACRTGGSANYGYTF. As DNA, the CDR3 is TGTGCCTGTCGGACAGGGGGCTCGGCTAACTATGGCTACACCTTC. The rearrangement uses TRBV30 and TRBJ1-2, with 11 bases aligning to TRBD1. Per the germline V gene, CDR1 is GTSNPN and CDR2 is SVGIG (reference sequence). Unmatched junction bases numbered 6, after V lost 6 bases and J lost 0 bases. The CDR3 contains 15 residues.

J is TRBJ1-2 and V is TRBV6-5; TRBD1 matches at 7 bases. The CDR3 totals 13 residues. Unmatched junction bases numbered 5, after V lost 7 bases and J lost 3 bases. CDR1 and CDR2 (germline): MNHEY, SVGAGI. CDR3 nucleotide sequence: TGTGCCAGCAAAACAGGGGTGGACTATGGCTACACCTTC. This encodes CASKTGVDYGYTF.

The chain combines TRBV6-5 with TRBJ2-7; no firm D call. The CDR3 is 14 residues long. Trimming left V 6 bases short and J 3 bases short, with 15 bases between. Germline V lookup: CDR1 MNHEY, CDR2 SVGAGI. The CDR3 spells CASRSESVHYEQYF. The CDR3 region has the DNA TGTGCCAGCAGATCCGAGAGTGTTCACTACGAGCAGTACTTC.

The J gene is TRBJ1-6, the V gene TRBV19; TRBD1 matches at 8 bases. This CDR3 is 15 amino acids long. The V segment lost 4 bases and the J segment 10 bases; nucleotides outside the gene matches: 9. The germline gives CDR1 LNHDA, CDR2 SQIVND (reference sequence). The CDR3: CASSKAGTGLSPLHF. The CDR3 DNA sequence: TGTGCCAGTAGTAAAGCCGGGACAGGTTTGTCACCCCTCCACTTT.

The CDR3 spells CASSPGRGLEQYF. The CDR3 DNA reads as TGTGCCAGCAGCCCGGGCAGGGGGCTTGAGCAGTACTTC. The V gene is TRBV27, the J gene TRBJ2-7; 8 nucleotides line up with TRBD1. The CDR3 has 13 amino acids. V trimming: 6 bases; J trimming: 7 bases; junction bases outside the gene matches: 8. CDR1 MNHEY and CDR2 SMNVEV come from the germline V gene (reference sequence).

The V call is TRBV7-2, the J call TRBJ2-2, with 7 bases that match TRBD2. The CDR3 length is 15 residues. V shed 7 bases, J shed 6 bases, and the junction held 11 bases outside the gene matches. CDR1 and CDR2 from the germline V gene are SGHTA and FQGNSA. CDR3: CASTRSGADAGELFF. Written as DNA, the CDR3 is TGTGCCAGCACCCGAAGCGGGGCTGACGCCGGGGAGCTGTTTTTT.

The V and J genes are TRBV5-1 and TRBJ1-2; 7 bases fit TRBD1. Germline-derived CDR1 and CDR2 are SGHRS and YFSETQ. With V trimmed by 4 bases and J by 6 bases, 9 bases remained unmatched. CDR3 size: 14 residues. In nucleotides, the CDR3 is TGCGCCAGCAGCCCAACAGGGGTTGGGAATGGCTACACCTTC. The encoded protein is CASSPTGVGNGYTF.

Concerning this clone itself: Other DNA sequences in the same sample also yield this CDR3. CDR3 DNA sequence: TGTGCCAGCAGTTTAGCGGGCGGGGATGAGCAGTTCTTC. Translation gives CASSLAGGDEQFF. This sequence joins TRBV12-3 or TRBV12-4 and TRBJ2-1, with D possibly matching TRBD2 (6 bases). Trimming stripped 0 bases from V and 8 bases from J, with 8 bases between. The CDR3 consists of 13 residues.

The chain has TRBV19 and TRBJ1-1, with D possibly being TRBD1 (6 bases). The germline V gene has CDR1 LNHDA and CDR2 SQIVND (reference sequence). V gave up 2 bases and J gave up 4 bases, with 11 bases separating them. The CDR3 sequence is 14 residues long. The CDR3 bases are TGTGCCAGTAGTATACGGACAGATTCCACTGAAGCTTTCTTT. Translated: CASSIRTDSTEAFF.

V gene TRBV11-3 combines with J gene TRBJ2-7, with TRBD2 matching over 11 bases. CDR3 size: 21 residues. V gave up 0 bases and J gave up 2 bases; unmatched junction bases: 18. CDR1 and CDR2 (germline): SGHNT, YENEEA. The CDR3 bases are TGTGCCAGCAGCTTAGAAAGGGGGCGAGGGATCGGGACTAGCGGTACCTACGAGCAGTACTTC. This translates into CASSLERGRGIGTSGTYEQYF.

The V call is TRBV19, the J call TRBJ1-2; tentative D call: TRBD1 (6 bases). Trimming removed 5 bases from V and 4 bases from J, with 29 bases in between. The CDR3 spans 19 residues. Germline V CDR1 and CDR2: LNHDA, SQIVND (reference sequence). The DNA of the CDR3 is TGTGCCAGTAGTCTAAGGGGGAACGTTTTGGGAAGAGGAGCCTATGGCTACACCTTC. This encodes CASSLRGNVLGRGAYGYTF.